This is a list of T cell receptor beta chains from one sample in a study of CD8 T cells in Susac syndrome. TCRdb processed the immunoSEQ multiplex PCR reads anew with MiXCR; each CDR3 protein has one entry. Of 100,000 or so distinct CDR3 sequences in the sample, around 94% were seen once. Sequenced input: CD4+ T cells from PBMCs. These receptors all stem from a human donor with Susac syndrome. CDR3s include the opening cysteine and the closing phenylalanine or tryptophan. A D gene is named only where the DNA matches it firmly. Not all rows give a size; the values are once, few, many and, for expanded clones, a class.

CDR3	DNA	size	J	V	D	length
CAWSVGGNGETQYF	TGTGCCTGGAGCGTAGGGGGCAACGGAGAGACCCAGTACTTC	.	TRBJ2-5	TRBV30	TRBD1	14
CSAPRGGAFEQFF	TGCAGTGCGCCCCGAGGAGGGGCTTTTGAGCAGTTCTTC	once	TRBJ2-1	TRBV20-1	.	13
CSAREPGSTQGEAFF	TGCAGTGCTAGAGAACCGGGCTCTACTCAGGGTGAAGCTTTCTTT	.	TRBJ1-1	TRBV20-1	.	15
CSAIAEVDSPLHF	TGCAGTGCTATTGCAGAAGTTGATTCACCCCTCCACTTT	.	TRBJ1-6	TRBV20-1	.	13
CASSYSQYEQYF	TGTGCCAGCAGTTACTCCCAGTACGAGCAGTACTTC	.	TRBJ2-7	TRBV6-5	.	12
CAWIPLGLAGGLRGDTQYF	TGTGCCTGGATCCCGCTAGGACTAGCGGGGGGGCTCCGGGGAGATACGCAGTATTTT	.	TRBJ2-3	TRBV30	TRBD2	19
CASSLVVAGGPDTQYF	TGCGCCAGCAGCTTGGTGGTAGCGGGGGGCCCAGATACGCAGTATTTT	.	TRBJ2-3	TRBV5-1	TRBD2	16
CATGTGGSGYTF	TGTGCCACCGGGACAGGGGGGAGCGGCTACACCTTC	.	TRBJ1-2	TRBV30	TRBD1	12
CASSPRGGGTEAFF	TGTGCCAGCTCACCACGAGGGGGTGGTACTGAAGCTTTCTTT	.	TRBJ1-1	TRBV18	.	14
CASKKTGTGHEQYF	TGCGCCAGCAAGAAAACCGGGACAGGGCACGAGCAGTACTTC	once	TRBJ2-7	TRBV10-2	TRBD1	14
CASSLPAGDTDTQYF	TGCGCCAGCAGCCTACCGGCGGGGGACACAGATACGCAGTATTTT	.	TRBJ2-3	TRBV5-1	TRBD2	15
CASSQEIKGGYTF	TGCGCCAGCAGCCAAGAGATAAAGGGGGGCTACACCTTC	.	TRBJ1-2	TRBV4-1	.	13
CASSPAAREKLFF	TGTGCCAGCAGCCCAGCGGCGCGGGAAAAACTGTTTTTT	.	TRBJ1-4	TRBV12-3/TRBV12-4	.	13
CASSPGRHYTF	TGTGCCAGCAGCCCCGGCCGACACTACACCTTC	.	TRBJ1-2	TRBV6-2/TRBV6-3	.	11
CATRQAGTDTQYF	TGTGCCACCCGCCAGGCGGGCACAGATACGCAGTATTTT	.	TRBJ2-3	TRBV11-2	.	13
CASSDASYNEQFF	TGCGCCAGCAGTGATGCCTCCTACAATGAGCAGTTCTTC	.	TRBJ2-1	TRBV5-1	.	13
CASSSGTGGMDEQYF	TGTGCCAGCAGTTCCGGGACAGGGGGGATGGACGAGCAGTACTTC	.	TRBJ2-7	TRBV27	TRBD1	15
CSASQGRNQPQHF	TGCAGTGCCTCTCAGGGGCGCAATCAGCCCCAGCATTTT	.	TRBJ1-5	TRBV20-1	.	13